The sample holds a few counts of the clone carrying this TCR beta chain. This specimen belongs to a study of T-cell memory formation after mild COVID-19. About the study: Most TCR clusters belonged to a single donor.

Looked up from germline, CDR1 is SEHNR and CDR2 is FQNEAQ (reference sequence). This CDR3 is 18 amino acids long. V was clipped by 4 bases and J by 2 bases; unmatched bases: 12. The authors produced TCR alpha and TCR beta cDNA libraries with sample barcodes and UMIs by 5'RACE using constant-segment primers. Using its own MiXCR run on the 5' RACE reads, TCRdb lists one record per CDR3 protein. Altogether 350,000 to 400,000 distinct CDR3 sequences are present, under 15% being singletons, with the ten largest covering around 21%. The clonotype was recovered from a man aged 18 to 30 who had mild COVID-19 (a few samples of this study predate the infection). Cell type and time point are not known. The V and J genes are TRBV7-9 and TRBJ2-5; 11 positions agree with TRBD1. What was sequenced was PBMCs or a T cell subset sorted from them (not recorded which). The CDR3 nucleotides are TGTGCCAGCAGCTCCATTCTGGGACAGGGGGGACTTCAAGAGACCCAGTACTTC. Encoded protein: CASSSILGQGGLQETQYF.